This TCR beta chain stems from a study of HIV-infected patients and healthy controls. Overall study results and limits: HLA types of the donors remained undetermined. Compared with controls, mean Gini indices were significantly raised in HIV-infected repertoires, possibly indicating oligoclonality. HIV-infected patients shared fewer CDR3 sequences between individuals than healthy controls. Healthy controls carried many MAIT alpha-chain CDR3s, while HIV+ repertoires had few.

Reverse transcription used around 500 ng RNA and constant-region primers for alpha and beta. Each of the alpha and beta chains got its own library through chain-specific third strand synthesis with indices. MiXCR, applied by TCRdb to the 5' RACE reads, yields one record per CDR3 protein. The sample lists about 15,000 distinct CDR3 sequences, 5% to 6.5% seen once, with under 2% in the top ten. All unsorted peripheral T cells were captured because whole blood was used without fractionation. CDR1 and CDR2 from the germline V gene are ENHRY and SYGVKD. Trimming removed 3 bases from V and 0 bases from J, with 6 bases in between. The CDR3 totals 14 residues. This clonotype has a count of ten or more. Its matching antigen is unknown.

The sample was blood. The genes are TRBV10-3 and TRBJ1-5; D ambiguous. The clonotype originates from an adult in good health. The CDR3 DNA reads as TGTGCCATCAGTGATGGACGTAGCAATCAGCCCCAGCATTTT. Translated, it gives CAISDGRSNQPQHF.